This T cell receptor beta chain appears in the sequencing data of a study of cytomegalovirus exposure and HLA in healthy donors. This clone has only a few counts. The PCR ran on 60 Vbeta and 13 Jbeta primers. Sequencing was performed with immunoSEQ multiplex PCR; in TCRdb, only in-frame clones are kept and a portion is missing. Here the sample spans some 140,000 clones, 65% to 80% being singletons. In germline, CDR1 is MGHRA, CDR2 YSYEKL. The CDR3 runs to 15 residues. V was trimmed by 1 base and J by 0 bases, leaving 7 bases between them. The source material was PBMCs. The sequence was obtained from a man in his forties or fifties in good health and CMV-seronegative. The gene calls are TRBV4-1 and TRBJ2-1; tentative D call: TRBD1 (6 bases). CDR3 sequence (DNA): TGCGCCAGCAGCCAAGTAGGGGGCTCCTACAATGAGCAGTTCTTC. Protein sequence: CASSQVGGSYNEQFF.